These T cell receptor beta chains were read from a single sample in a study of T cell repertoires in cytomegalovirus infection. Antigens of these TCRs are unknown. TCRdb reprocessed the reads with MiXCR, giving one entry per CDR3 protein. The table lists around 800,000 distinct CDR3 sequences, over 25% of them singletons, with 9.5% to 15% in the top ten. The sequencing here drew on cultured CD8+ T cells from PBMCs, taken from culture after CMV antigen stimulation. These receptors were collected from a human donor in good health (CMV status not recorded). Some clones in this sample may be carry-over from other donors' samples. CDR3s leave out the opening cysteine and the closing phenylalanine or tryptophan.

CDR3 | J | length | V
ASSSQLSRTDTQY | TRBJ2-3 | 13 | TRBV5-1
ASTPTGGRNSPLH | TRBJ1-6 | 13 | TRBV7-2
ASSRQGDTQY | TRBJ2-3 | 10 | TRBV7-9
ASSLDILNYGYT | TRBJ1-2 | 12 | TRBV7-8
ASTPDMWGYT | TRBJ1-2 | 10 | TRBV19
SARDPSYNEQF | TRBJ2-1 | 11 | TRBV20-1
ASSSPQDRPGETQY | TRBJ2-5 | 14 | TRBV7-9
ASSPGTSGENEQF | TRBJ2-1 | 13 | TRBV5-4
ASAIAGLVDEQF | TRBJ2-1 | 12 | TRBV6-2/TRBV6-3
ASSKVLISDRGRINEQF | TRBJ2-1 | 17 | TRBV27
ASSSGGGYTQY | TRBJ2-3 | 11 | TRBV7-3
ASRSDTEANTGELF | TRBJ2-2 | 14 | TRBV5-4
ASSFLGQANSYEQY | TRBJ2-7 | 14 | TRBV27
ASSLRQGSSYGYT | TRBJ1-2 | 13 | TRBV5-3
ASSLIESEQY | TRBJ2-7 | 10 | TRBV7-4
ASSLPGGSKNTEAF | TRBJ1-1 | 14 | TRBV7-2
ASGFSTDTQY | TRBJ2-3 | 10 | TRBV12-5
ASSHDLGTEAF | TRBJ1-1 | 11 | TRBV14
ASSLWPYTTDTQY | TRBJ2-3 | 13 | TRBV27
ASSQARQDYGYT | TRBJ1-2 | 12 | TRBV4-1
ASRRGLYNEQF | TRBJ2-1 | 11 | TRBV27
ASSDTGDLGTDTQY | TRBJ2-3 | 14 | TRBV9
ASSLGLAGGFADTQY | TRBJ2-3 | 15 | TRBV5-1
ASSQASDRVSYEQY | TRBJ2-7 | 14 | TRBV4-1
ASSQVRESTFQNTEAF | TRBJ1-1 | 16 | TRBV4-3
ASSGESDRGDYGYT | TRBJ1-2 | 14 | TRBV13
ASSSAGARTDTQY | TRBJ2-3 | 13 | TRBV19
ASSEGTLNTEAF | TRBJ1-1 | 12 | TRBV6-1
TSRPGLAGGPNTQY | TRBJ2-3 | 14 | TRBV4-3
ASSLVAGTAGNTIY | TRBJ1-3 | 14 | TRBV7-8
ASSPEGNNEQF | TRBJ2-1 | 11 | TRBV7-8
ASSPGTVAYNEQF | TRBJ2-1 | 13 | TRBV6-6
ASSKLAGGPAVGELF | TRBJ2-2 | 15 | TRBV2
ASSHLGGDNTEAF | TRBJ1-1 | 13 | TRBV4-1
ASRVLGGLSPLH | TRBJ1-6 | 12 | TRBV5-4
ASSLGGAGGSYEQY | TRBJ2-7 | 14 | TRBV7-8
ASSLAGRLSGANVLT | TRBJ2-6 | 15 | TRBV7-9
AISESTRHRAGNIQY | TRBJ2-4 | 15 | TRBV10-3
ASSLVGYEKLF | TRBJ1-4 | 11 | TRBV7-8
ASISGGEAF | TRBJ1-1 | 9 | TRBV27
ASSLVEPEQY | TRBJ2-7 | 10 | TRBV7-8
ASSPKGLWMNEQF | TRBJ2-1 | 13 | TRBV7-8
ASSQDSRLARDGLAF | TRBJ1-1 | 15 | TRBV3-1
ASSLTGGSYEQY | TRBJ2-7 | 12 | TRBV7-6
ASPAGRGLSYEQY | TRBJ2-7 | 13 | TRBV2
ASSHLWDRVGEKLF | TRBJ1-4 | 14 | TRBV4-1
ASSSSFTGDFYGYT | TRBJ1-2 | 14 | TRBV7-9
AISESTSTPQH | TRBJ1-5 | 11 | TRBV10-3